Presented here are 30 T cell receptor beta chains from one specimen sequenced in a study of blood T cell repertoires in COVID-19. The method was immunoSEQ multiplex PCR; TCRdb's version includes in-frame clones alone and lacks a portion of them. The sample shows over 200,000 clones, around nine tenths of them seen only once. Sequenced input: PBMCs or T cells enriched from blood (not recorded which). Receptors were obtained from a man younger than 40 who had recovered from COVID-19.

This clone was observed once. The chain employs TRBV19 and TRBJ2-1; 8 bases align to TRBD2. There are 15 residues in the CDR3. V was pared by 5 bases and J by 4 bases, with 7 bases of the junction left unmatched. Germline CDR1 reads LNHDA; CDR2 reads SQIVND (reference sequence). CDR3 nucleotide sequence: TGTGCCAGTAGTGAAGCGGGAGCCTTGTACAATGAGCAGTTCTTC. Its translation: CASSEAGALYNEQFF.

The V and J genes are TRBV24-1 and TRBJ2-1, with TRBD2 matching over 13 bases. The CDR3 covers 16 residues. From germline, CDR1 is KGHDR and CDR2 SFDVKD. Trimming removed 3 bases from V and 7 bases from J; junction bases left unmatched: 5. The CDR3 reads CATSDRTSGSWNEQFF. The CDR3 nucleotides read TGTGCCACCAGTGATAGGACTAGCGGGAGTTGGAATGAGCAGTTCTTC.

This clone was observed a handful of times. V is TRBV11-3 and J is TRBJ2-3; 8 bases are shared with TRBD2. This CDR3 has 18 residues. V gave up 1 base and J gave up 2 bases; unmatched junction bases: 11. Germline V gene sequence: CDR1 SGHNT, CDR2 YENEEA. In nucleotides, the CDR3 is TGTGCCAGCAGCTTAGGCGCGGGGGGCCCGCTTAACACAGATACGCAGTATTTT. This gives the protein CASSLGAGGPLNTDTQYF.

This chain connects TRBV6-6 to TRBJ1-2; D remains ambiguous. With 6 bases removed from V and 0 bases from J, the gap between germline ends came to 8 bases. From germline, CDR1 is MNHNY and CDR2 SVGAGI (reference sequence). CDR3 length equals 13 residues. The CDR3 DNA is TGTGCCAGCAGAAAGGAGACTAACTATGGCTACACCTTC. Its translation is CASRKETNYGYTF.

This clone was seen only a few times. The V gene is TRBV10-3, the J gene TRBJ1-3, with no clear D. CDR3 size: 14 residues. V was pared by 3 bases and J by 2 bases, with 8 bases between. CDR1 and CDR2 from the germline V gene are ENHRY and SYGVKD. The CDR3 is CAISDQIPGNTIYF. In DNA form, the CDR3 reads TGTGCCATCAGTGACCAGATTCCTGGAAACACCATATATTTT.

The V call is TRBV11-2, the J call TRBJ1-2; the D is unclear. In germline, CDR1 is SGHAT, CDR2 FQNNGV. The V end was cut by 1 base, the J end by 4 bases, with 16 bases between. The CDR3 spans 16 residues. This CDR3 is CASSLASRVNPYGYTF. The CDR3 DNA follows: TGTGCCAGCAGCTTAGCATCGAGGGTAAATCCCTATGGCTACACCTTC.

This rearrangement joins TRBV28 to TRBJ2-7, with D hard to call. Germline-derived CDR1 and CDR2 are MDHEN and SYDVKM. V shed 5 bases and J shed 6 bases, with 17 bases lying between them. The CDR3 totals 14 residues. CDR3 protein: CASSTSSRMGEQYF. The DNA for the CDR3 is TGTGCCAGCAGTACTTCTTCCAGGATGGGCGAGCAGTACTTC.

The rearrangement links TRBV4-1 to TRBJ1-1; 7 bases fit TRBD1. Germline lookup yields CDR1 MGHRA and CDR2 YSYEKL. After removal of 2 bases from V and 6 bases from J, the junction contained 6 bases not matched to a gene. The CDR3 runs to 14 residues. The CDR3 is CASSQPGQSAEAFF. Written as DNA, the CDR3 is TGCGCCAGCAGCCAACCGGGACAGAGTGCTGAAGCTTTCTTT.

This chain connects TRBV30 to TRBJ1-5; the D gene is possibly TRBD1 (5 bases). The CDR3 is made up of 14 amino acids. Germline CDR1 reads GTSNPN; CDR2 reads SVGIG (reference sequence). Deletions cut 2 bases from V and 7 bases from J, with 15 bases between. CDR3 loop: CAWSQTGGGQPQHF. The DNA of the CDR3 is TGTGCCTGGAGTCAAACCGGGGGGGGGCAGCCCCAGCATTTT.

The chain is built from TRBV18 and TRBJ2-7; possibly TRBD2 for D (6 bases). This CDR3 contains 13 residues. Trimming cost V 4 bases and J 3 bases, with 10 bases left between them. Per germline, CDR1 KGHSH and CDR2 LQKENI. The CDR3 DNA reads as TGTGCCAGCTCACTGGGACTCGTCTACGAGCAGTACTTC. Translated: CASSLGLVYEQYF. Together with reference TRBV18 and TRBJ2-7, the CDR3 gives the full variable domain: NAGVMQNPRHLVRRRGQEARLRCSPMKGHSHVYWYRQLPEEGLKFMVYLQKENIIDESGMPKERFSAEFPKEGPSILRIQQVVRGDSAAYFCASSLGLVYEQYFGPGTRLTVT.

The DNA for the CDR3 is TGTGCCAGCAGCGCCAGGGATAGCTCCTACAATGAGCAGTTCTTC. It specifies CASSARDSSYNEQFF. V gene TRBV9 combines with J gene TRBJ2-1; TRBD1 might be the D (5 bases). Per germline, CDR1 SGDLS and CDR2 YYNGEE. CDR3 length: 15 residues. V lost 3 bases and J 0 bases, leaving 10 bases between the germline ends.

The rearrangement links TRBV2 to TRBJ2-3; D possibly corresponds to TRBD1 (6 bases). Trimming cost V 5 bases and J 11 bases, with 14 bases left between them. This CDR3 spans 12 amino acids. CDR1 and CDR2 (germline): SNHLY, FYNNEI. For the CDR3, the DNA is TGTGCCAGCAGTTTCGGCCAGGGGATGCAGTATTTT. Amino acids: CASSFGQGMQYF. Complete variable domain (other parts from reference TRBV2 and TRBJ2-3): EPEVTQTPSHQVTQMGQEVILRCVPISNHLYFYWYRQILGQKVEFLVSFYNNEISEKSEIFDDQFSVERPDGSNFTLKIRSTKLEDSAMYFCASSFGQGMQYFGPGTRLTVL.

The chain carries TRBV11-2 and TRBJ2-5; 12 bases match TRBD1. The CDR3 extends over 14 amino acids. In germline, CDR1 is SGHAT, CDR2 FQNNGV. J gave up 7 bases and V 4 bases, and 4 bases lay outside the gene matches. CDR3 nucleotides: TGTGCCAGCAGCTCGGGGACAGGGGGCGCGACCCAGTACTTC. Translated, it gives CASSSGTGGATQYF.

This clone occurred once. The V call is TRBV28, the J call TRBJ1-2; TRBD1 matches 8 bases. Trimming took 2 bases from V and 7 from J; bases not matched to a gene: 9. Germline values: CDR1 MDHEN, CDR2 SYDVKM. This CDR3 is built from 15 residues. The CDR3 sequence is CASSLGPQGALGYTF. CDR3 in DNA: TGTGCCAGCAGTTTAGGCCCGCAGGGGGCGCTTGGCTACACCTTC.

This chain joins TRBV7-2 and TRBJ2-1; a possible D gene is TRBD1 (6 bases). Trimming cost V 5 bases and J 7 bases, with 12 bases left between them. Per the germline V gene, CDR1 is SGHTA and CDR2 is FQGNSA. The CDR3 consists of 13 residues. The CDR3 bases are TGTGCCAGCAGCCCCGACAGGTTTAATGAGCAGTTCTTC. Protein sequence: CASSPDRFNEQFF.

This clone was recorded a few times. The chain has TRBV2 and TRBJ1-5, with TRBD1 as a possible D gene (6 bases). Germline loops: CDR1 SNHLY, CDR2 FYNNEI. The CDR3 consists of 14 residues. Trimming left V 5 bases short and J 0 bases short, with 8 bases between. The CDR3 DNA sequence: TGTGCCAGCAGTATACAGGGTAGCAATCAGCCCCAGCATTTT. It translates to CASSIQGSNQPQHF.

For this clone: In the same sample, other DNA sequences code for this CDR3. The chain carries TRBV7-9 and TRBJ1-1, with D hard to call. This CDR3 comprises 12 residues. Germline-derived CDR1 and CDR2 are SEHNR and FQNEAQ (reference sequence). Trimming shortened V by 6 bases and J by 1 base, and 6 bases separated the two germline ends. The CDR3 DNA follows: TGTGCCAGCAGGGCGGGGAACACTGAAGCTTTCTTT. Amino acid sequence: CASRAGNTEAFF. Variable domain in full (rest from reference TRBV7-9 and TRBJ1-1): DTGVSQNPRHKITKRGQNVTFRCDPISEHNRLYWYRQTLGQGPEFLTYFQNEAQLEKSRLLSDRFSAERPKGSFSTLEIQRTEQGDSAMYLCASRAGNTEAFFGQGTRLTVV.

The chain combines TRBV6-5 with TRBJ2-2; tentative D call: TRBD2 (6 bases). CDR1 MNHEY and CDR2 SVGAGI come from the germline V gene. The CDR3 consists of 16 residues. Trimming took off 0 bases at V and 4 bases at J, with 12 bases between the two ends. CDR3 sequence (DNA): TGTGCCAGCAGTTACTCGTACCGGGAGTCCACCGGGGAGCTGTTTTTT. Its translation is CASSYSYRESTGELFF.

This rearrangement joins TRBV30 to TRBJ2-3; unclear D gene. V gave up 0 bases and J gave up 5 bases, with 3 bases separating them. The germline V gene has CDR1 GTSNPN and CDR2 SVGIG (reference sequence). The CDR3 length is 11 residues. The DNA of the CDR3 is TGTGCCTGGAGTGTACAAGATACGCAGTATTTT. This encodes CAWSVQDTQYF.

This chain connects TRBV5-1 to TRBJ1-5, with D tentatively TRBD1 (5 bases). The CDR3 extends over 14 amino acids. V lost 2 bases, J lost 7 bases, and 13 bases lay in between. Per the germline V gene, CDR1 is SGHRS and CDR2 is YFSETQ. The CDR3 DNA is TGCGCCAGCAGCTTCGGGGAGGAGGGGCAGCCCCAGCATTTT. As protein: CASSFGEEGQPQHF. Supplemented by reference TRBV5-1 and TRBJ1-5, the full variable domain reads KAGVTQTPRYLIKTRGQQVTLSCSPISGHRSVSWYQQTPGQGLQFLFEYFSETQRNKGNFPGRFSGRQFSNSRSEMNVSTLELGDSALYLCASSFGEEGQPQHFGDGTRLSIL.

This clone has a handful of counts. This chain uses TRBV5-4 with TRBJ1-1, with D perhaps matching TRBD1 (6 bases). Trimming pared 7 bases from V and 0 bases from J, leaving 25 bases between. The CDR3 sequence is 18 residues long. The germline gives CDR1 SGHNT, CDR2 YYREEE (reference sequence). CDR3 bases: TGTGCCAGCGGGGGGGCAAGCGGACCGAACATTTTGAACACTGAAGCTTTCTTT. It is translated as CASGGASGPNILNTEAFF.

This chain joins TRBV2 and TRBJ2-5; 10 positions agree with TRBD1. Germline V gene data show CDR1 as SNHLY and CDR2 as FYNNEI. The J segment lost 5 bases and the V segment lost 6 bases, leaving 9 bases of the junction unmatched. The CDR3 is 15 residues long. The CDR3 region is CASRNRDRGRETQYF. In nucleotides, the CDR3 is TGTGCCAGCAGAAACCGGGACAGGGGACGGGAGACCCAGTACTTC.

The chain employs TRBV30 and TRBJ2-7; possibly TRBD2 for D (6 bases). Germline V gene data show CDR1 as GTSNPN and CDR2 as SVGIG (reference sequence). The CDR3 contains 14 residues. Between the trimmed V and J ends, which lost 2 bases and 1 base, there was a span of 12 bases. CDR3 sequence: CAWSRGTLSYEQYF. The CDR3 DNA reads TGTGCCTGGAGTCGCGGGACGCTTTCCTACGAGCAGTACTTC.

The rearrangement uses TRBV9 and TRBJ2-7; TRBD2 matches 10 bases. The CDR3 is 16 residues long. The germline gives CDR1 SGDLS, CDR2 YYNGEE. The V gene end was trimmed by 4 bases and the J gene end by 2 bases; junction bases not matched to a gene: 9. In DNA form, the CDR3 reads TGTGCCAGCAGCCCAGAGCTAGCGGGAGTCGCCTACGAGCAGTACTTC. Translated, it gives CASSPELAGVAYEQYF.

This chain connects TRBV6-5 to TRBJ2-1; 8 bases agree with TRBD2. V was clipped by 8 bases and J by 4 bases; unmatched bases: 10. Germline V CDR1 and CDR2: MNHEY, SVGAGI. The CDR3 runs to 15 residues. CDR3 bases: TGTGCCAGCGGGAAGGCGGGACTAGGGTACAATGAGCAGTTCTTC. Protein: CASGKAGLGYNEQFF.

The chain is built from TRBV7-8 and TRBJ2-7; TRBD1 agrees at 7 bases. J gave up 3 bases and V 5 bases, and 10 bases lay outside the gene matches. CDR1 and CDR2 from the germline V gene are SGHVS and FQNEAQ. This CDR3 contains 15 residues. CDR3 nucleotide sequence: TGTGCCAGCAGCCCCGGGACAGAGATTTTCTACGAGCAGTACTTC. The encoded protein is CASSPGTEIFYEQYF.

The chain uses TRBV10-3 and TRBJ2-1; 13 positions match TRBD2. Germline lookup yields CDR1 ENHRY and CDR2 SYGVKD. The CDR3 runs 18 residues. The ends lost 6 bases at V and 6 bases at J; junction bases unmatched: 14. DNA of the CDR3: TGTGCCATCAGGGATTCCGGGACTAGCGGGATCCGCATCAATGAGCAGTTCTTC. Translated: CAIRDSGTSGIRINEQFF.

The genes are TRBV11-2 and TRBJ2-5; 9 bases fit TRBD1. J was trimmed by 11 bases and V by 5 bases; bases with no gene match: 21. Germline V gene lookup returns CDR1 SGHAT and CDR2 FQNNGV. The CDR3 contains 17 residues. The DNA for the CDR3 is TGTGCCAGCAGCCGGGACAGGGAGAGTTTAGGGTGGGCACCACAGTACTTC. It yields the protein CASSRDRESLGWAPQYF. Supplemented by reference TRBV11-2 and TRBJ2-5, the full variable domain reads EAGVAQSPRYKIIEKRQSVAFWCNPISGHATLYWYQQILGQGPKLLIQFQNNGVVDDSQLPKDRFSAERLKGVDSTLKIQPAKLEDSAVYLCASSRDRESLGWAPQYFGPGTRLLVL.

In its sample, this clone was seen once. This chain connects TRBV7-2 to TRBJ2-7; 11 bases agree with TRBD1. The germline gives CDR1 SGHTA, CDR2 FQGNSA. Trimming cost V 5 bases and J 7 bases; bases outside gene matches: 10. This CDR3 spans 15 amino acids. CDR3 DNA sequence: TGTGCCAGCAGCAAAGCCGGGACAGGGGGTGCAGAGCAGTACTTC. It specifies CASSKAGTGGAEQYF.

The rearrangement links TRBV5-6 to TRBJ1-2; no reliable D call. The V end lost 0 bases, the J end lost 5 bases, and 11 bases lay between the germline ends. Germline V gene sequence: CDR1 SGHDT, CDR2 YYEEEE. The CDR3 extends over 14 amino acids. The CDR3 DNA reads TGTGCCAGCAGCTTGGAGGCGGGATGGTATGGCTACACCTTC. Residues: CASSLEAGWYGYTF.